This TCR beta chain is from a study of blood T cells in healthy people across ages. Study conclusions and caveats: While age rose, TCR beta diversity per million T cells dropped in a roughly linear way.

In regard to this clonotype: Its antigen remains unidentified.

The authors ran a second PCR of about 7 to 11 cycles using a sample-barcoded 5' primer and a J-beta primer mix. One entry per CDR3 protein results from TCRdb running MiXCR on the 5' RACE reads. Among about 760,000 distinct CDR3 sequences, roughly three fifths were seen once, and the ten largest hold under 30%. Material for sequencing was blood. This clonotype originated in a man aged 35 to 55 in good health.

The CDR3 DNA sequence: TGTGCCAGCAGCCATATGGGCTACGAGCAGTACTTC. Its translation is CASSHMGYEQYF. The chain has TRBV3-1 and TRBJ2-7; D gene uncertain. The V end lost 3 bases, the J end lost 3 bases, and 6 bases lay between the germline ends. The CDR3 loop spans 12 amino acids. Germline lookup yields CDR1 LGHDT and CDR2 YNNKEL (reference sequence).